The clone carrying this T cell receptor beta chain was counted a few times. Antigen: not known. This sample is part of a study of T-cell memory formation after mild COVID-19. About the study: Largely, the TCR clusters proved donor specific.

MiXCR was run by TCRdb on the 5' RACE reads, yielding one entry per CDR3 protein. The table has 150,000 to 200,000 distinct CDR3 sequences, 11% seen once. Regarding the study as a whole: Some SARS-CoV-2-responding clones were already detected in memory before infection. Day 15 to 85 contractors were CD4/CD8 balanced; later expanders leaned CD4+.

What was sequenced was PBMCs or a T cell subset sorted from them (not recorded which). This receptor was identified in a man between 18 and 29 years old who had mild COVID-19 (a few samples of this study predate the infection). Cell type and time point are not known.

Here the CDR3 reads CASSSETGGAKNIQYF. In DNA form, the CDR3 reads TGTGCCAGCAGCTCCGAGACAGGGGGAGCCAAAAACATTCAGTACTTC. The chain employs TRBV7-2 and TRBJ2-4; 9 bases agree with TRBD1. CDR1 and CDR2 from the germline V gene are SGHTA and FQGNSA. This CDR3 region has 16 residues. The trim removed 4 bases at V and 0 bases at J, leaving 4 bases unmatched.